These 17 T cell receptor beta chains share one sample of origin, sequenced in a study of T cell responses to AZD1222 COVID-19 vaccine. Only in-frame clones appear in the TCRdb table, and some are missing; sequencing was by immunoSEQ multiplex PCR. The sample contains some 140,000 clones, 70% to 90% of which appear only once. Sample: peripheral blood, taken on day 0 of MenACWY control vaccination. The receptors derive from an adult in good health.

The V gene is TRBV13, the J gene TRBJ1-2; a possible D gene is TRBD1 (6 bases). The ends were cut back, 5 bases at V and 2 bases at J, with 9 bases in the middle. In germline, CDR1 is PRHDT, CDR2 FYEKMQ (reference sequence). CDR3 length: 13 amino acids. The CDR3 here is CASSVDRNYGYTF. The CDR3, as DNA: TGTGCCAGCAGCGTGGACAGAAACTATGGCTACACCTTC.

The chain has TRBV15 and TRBJ1-5; the D is unclear. Germline CDR1 and CDR2: LNHNV and YYDKDF (reference sequence). CDR3 length: 15 residues. The V end was cut by 1 base, the J end by 11 bases, with 18 bases between. This CDR3 reads CATSRGLDPNGAQHF. The CDR3, as DNA: TGTGCCACCAGCAGAGGGTTGGACCCTAACGGAGCCCAGCATTTT.

The sample holds a few counts of this clone. The CDR3 DNA follows: TGCGCCAGCAGCGCGCTCGGTCAGATCAATCAGCCCCAGCATTTT. Its protein product is CASSALGQINQPQHF. The rearrangement uses TRBV5-1 and TRBJ1-5, with D unresolved. The CDR3 covers 15 residues. Germline loops: CDR1 SGHRS, CDR2 YFSETQ. The V end lost 4 bases, the J end lost 3 bases, and 14 bases lay between the germline ends. The variable domain in full, with the rest retrieved from reference TRBV5-1 and TRBJ1-5, is KAGVTQTPRYLIKTRGQQVTLSCSPISGHRSVSWYQQTPGQGLQFLFEYFSETQRNKGNFPGRFSGRQFSNSRSEMNVSTLELGDSALYLCASSALGQINQPQHFGDGTRLSIL.

The chain couples TRBV27 to TRBJ2-1; 13 nucleotides agree with TRBD2. This CDR3 spans 16 amino acids. The germline V gene encodes CDR1 MNHEY and CDR2 SMNVEV (reference sequence). J was trimmed by 10 bases and V by 0 bases; bases with no gene match: 6. CDR3 DNA sequence: TGTGCCAGCAGTTTATCAACTAGCGGGAGGGGCACAGAGCAGTTCTTC. This gives the protein CASSLSTSGRGTEQFF.

The chain couples TRBV28 to TRBJ1-5; D gene uncertain. This CDR3 contains 12 residues. Germline-derived CDR1 and CDR2 are MDHEN and SYDVKM. V was clipped by 7 bases and J by 7 bases, with 11 bases between them. The CDR3 bases are TGTGCCAGCACCCTCTCAGGCCAGCCCCAGCATTTT. It specifies CASTLSGQPQHF.

A single count supports this clone. DNA for the CDR3: TGTGCCAGCAGTTTCTGGGGTAGTGGCTACACCTTC. It translates to CASSFWGSGYTF. The chain combines TRBV12-3 or TRBV12-4 with TRBJ1-2; D uncertain. The V and J ends lost 3 bases and 7 bases respectively, with 9 bases between them. The CDR3 is 12 amino acids.

The gene calls are TRBV4-2 and TRBJ2-1, with 13 bases that match TRBD2. The J segment lost 8 bases and the V segment lost 7 bases, leaving 11 bases of the junction unmatched. The CDR3 contains 16 residues. Per the germline V gene, CDR1 is LGHNA and CDR2 is YNFKEQ. The CDR3 DNA reads TGTGCCAGCATCTCCAAGGGGACTAGCGGGAACGATGAGCAGTTCTTC. This gives the protein CASISKGTSGNDEQFF.

The chain carries TRBV19 and TRBJ1-4; the D gene is possibly TRBD1 (6 bases). This CDR3 contains 15 residues. In germline, CDR1 is LNHDA, CDR2 SQIVND (reference sequence). With 3 bases removed from V and 0 bases from J, the gap between germline ends came to 8 bases. The CDR3 sequence: CASSIQGTTNEKLFF. CDR3 nucleotides: TGTGCCAGTAGTATCCAGGGGACAACTAATGAAAAACTGTTTTTT.

The CDR3 reads CSPKADTQYF. CDR3 nucleotides: TGCAGTCCAAAAGCAGATACGCAGTATTTT. The rearrangement links TRBV20-1 to TRBJ2-3, with no clear D. CDR1 is DFQATT, CDR2 SNEGSKA, per germline (reference sequence). Trimming removed 8 bases at V and 4 bases at J, with 7 bases between. The CDR3 contains 10 residues.

This clone has more than one count but fewer than ten. The V gene is TRBV12-3 or TRBV12-4, the J gene TRBJ1-1, with D perhaps matching TRBD1 (6 bases). The CDR3 runs to 13 residues. Deletions cut 3 bases from V and 4 bases from J, with 9 bases between. The CDR3 region has the DNA TGTGCCAGCAGTTTGAAAGGGGGCACTGAAGCTTTCTTT. It encodes CASSLKGGTEAFF.

The V and J genes are TRBV3-1 (or the pseudogene TRBV3-2) and TRBJ2-2, with D maybe TRBD1 (6 bases). The ends were cut back, 3 bases at V and 0 bases at J, with 11 bases in the middle. The CDR3 extends over 16 amino acids. The germline V gene has CDR1 LGHDT and CDR2 YNNKEL (reference sequence). The CDR3 nucleotides read TGTGCCAGCAGCCAGATACAGGGATCGAACACCGGGGAGCTGTTTTTT. It yields the protein CASSQIQGSNTGELFF.

This chain connects TRBV27 to TRBJ2-2; 10 bases are a match to TRBD2. This CDR3 is 15 amino acids long. V shed 7 bases and J 6 bases; nucleotides not matched to a gene: 8. Germline V gene lookup returns CDR1 MNHEY and CDR2 SMNVEV (reference sequence). The CDR3 DNA sequence: TGTGCCAGCAAACGGGCTAGCGGGAGTTCCGGGGAGCTGTTTTTT. Translating gives CASKRASGSSGELFF.

J is TRBJ2-7 and V is TRBV27; a weak D match, TRBD1 (7 bases). Germline CDR1 reads MNHEY; CDR2 reads SMNVEV (reference sequence). The CDR3 covers 14 residues. Trimming removed 2 bases from V and 6 bases from J, with 14 bases in between. CDR3 amino acids: CASSLMAGGGEQYV. The CDR3 nucleotides are TGTGCCAGCAGTTTAATGGCAGGGGGAGGCGAGCAGTACGTC.

This rearrangement joins TRBV24-1 to TRBJ2-1, with TRBD1 as a possible D gene (6 bases). Trimming removed 5 bases at V and 5 bases at J, with 9 bases between. Germline CDR1 is KGHDR and CDR2 is SFDVKD. The CDR3 contains 13 residues. The CDR3 sequence: CATSAGVNNEQFF. As DNA, the CDR3 is TGTGCCACCAGTGCAGGGGTAAACAATGAGCAGTTCTTC.

The chain carries TRBV16 and TRBJ1-2; tentative D call: TRBD1 (6 bases). Germline values: CDR1 KGHSY, CDR2 FQNENV. The CDR3 totals 16 residues. V lost 2 bases to trimming and J lost 7 bases, with 20 bases between them. The CDR3 DNA is TGTGCCAGCAGCCAACCCGAACGGCTCGCGGGGGCTGGCTACACCTTC. Translating gives CASSQPERLAGAGYTF.

This clone has only a few counts. The rearrangement uses TRBV5-1 and TRBJ2-5; D call uncertain. CDR3 length equals 14 residues. V shed 4 bases and J shed 5 bases, with 15 bases lying between them. The germline V gene has CDR1 SGHRS and CDR2 YFSETQ. CDR3 in amino acids: CASSQARSRETQYF. CDR3 coding DNA: TGCGCCAGCAGCCAGGCCCGGAGTAGGGAGACCCAGTACTTC.

The rearrangement links TRBV25-1 to TRBJ1-4; tentatively, D is TRBD1 (6 bases). The CDR3 covers 14 residues. Germline V gene lookup returns CDR1 MGHDK and CDR2 SYGVNS. The V gene lost 8 bases and the J gene lost 5 bases, with 15 bases spanning the gap. CDR3 DNA sequence: TGTGCCAGCTCCCGGGGGCAGGGAAATGAAAAACTGTTTTTT. Translating it yields CASSRGQGNEKLFF.